A single sample gave rise to the 30 T cell receptor beta chains below, sequenced in a study of blood T cells in healthy people across ages. Then a second PCR, running roughly 6 to 11 cycles, was carried out with a sample-barcoded 5' primer and a J-beta primer mix. In TCRdb, the 5' RACE reads were re-called with MiXCR into one record per CDR3 protein. The table has under 2,000,000 distinct CDR3 sequences, 40% to 55% seen once. Sample: blood. The receptors were gathered from a middle-aged woman in good health.

The chain links TRBV7-2 to TRBJ2-3; 9 bases map to TRBD1. The ends lost 6 bases at V and 5 bases at J; junction bases unmatched: 6. Germline CDR1 reads SGHTA; CDR2 reads FQGNSA. This CDR3 contains 14 residues. The CDR3 region is CASRRDRDGDTQYF. CDR3 bases: TGTGCCAGCAGAAGGGACAGGGATGGAGATACGCAGTATTTT.

This clonotype was observed a few times. This chain connects TRBV20-1 to TRBJ1-4; TRBD1 agrees at 9 bases. Germline CDR1 DFQATT, CDR2 SNEGSKA (reference sequence). CDR3 size: 13 residues. The CDR3 reads CSAPGQGGEKLFF. In nucleotides, the CDR3 is TGCAGCGCCCCGGGACAGGGTGGTGAAAAACTGTTTTTT.

The V gene is TRBV9, the J gene TRBJ2-5; 8 bases map to TRBD2. Germline V gene data show CDR1 as SGDLS and CDR2 as YYNGEE. Losses at the gene ends were 4 bases for V and 3 bases for J; bases not matched to a gene: 8. The CDR3 runs to 15 residues. CDR3 in amino acids: CASSSRLAFKETQYF. Here the CDR3 DNA reads TGTGCCAGCAGCTCCCGACTAGCGTTTAAAGAGACCCAGTACTTC.

The chain carries TRBV20-1 and TRBJ2-5; tentative D call: TRBD2 (5 bases). Trimming stripped 4 bases from V and 3 bases from J, with 6 bases between. Germline V gives CDR1 DFQATT, CDR2 SNEGSKA (reference sequence). The CDR3 runs to 11 residues. Here the CDR3 DNA reads TGCAGTGCTAACGGGGAAGAGACCCAGTACTTC. It specifies CSANGEETQYF.

CDR3 nucleotides: TGTGCCACCACGGGACAGGGGGCATTGGGTGGCACAGATACGCAGTATTTT. This codes for CATTGQGALGGTDTQYF. The chain has TRBV6-6 and TRBJ2-3; 12 nucleotides agree with TRBD1. Germline V gene sequence: CDR1 MNHNY, CDR2 SVGAGI (reference sequence). This CDR3 has 17 residues. V was clipped by 10 bases and J by 1 base; unmatched bases: 12.

This clonotype appeared a few times. The chain joins TRBV4-1 to TRBJ1-2; D perhaps matches TRBD1 (5 bases). V dropped 1 base and J dropped 2 bases, with 17 bases sitting between them. Germline CDR1 and CDR2: MGHRA and YSYEKL. The CDR3 is made up of 17 amino acids. DNA for the CDR3: TGCGCCAGCAGCCAAGCAAAGCTGACAGCATTGAACTATGGCTACACCTTC. This encodes CASSQAKLTALNYGYTF.

The chain combines TRBV28 with TRBJ2-3; 8 nucleotides align to TRBD2. The CDR3 is made up of 14 amino acids. Germline CDR1 and CDR2: MDHEN and SYDVKM. With V trimmed by 4 bases and J by 8 bases, 8 bases remained unmatched. The chain's CDR3 is CASSSVAGGGTQYF. The CDR3 region has the DNA TGTGCCAGCAGTTCCGTCGCGGGGGGTGGTACGCAGTATTTT.

This clonotype was detected only a few times. The rearrangement links TRBV7-2 to TRBJ2-1; no clear D gene. This CDR3 region has 14 residues. Looked up from germline, CDR1 is SGHTA and CDR2 is FQGNSA. V was trimmed by 6 bases and J by 9 bases, leaving 18 bases between them. CDR3 sequence: CASRQGNLASEQFF. CDR3 bases: TGTGCCAGCAGACAAGGGAACTTGGCCAGTGAGCAGTTCTTC.

The chain joins TRBV20-1 to TRBJ2-1, with D perhaps given as TRBD1 or TRBD2 (5 bases each). The germline gives CDR1 DFQATT, CDR2 SNEGSKA (reference sequence). The CDR3 loop spans 16 amino acids. V lost 0 bases and J 8 bases, leaving 20 bases between the germline ends. CDR3 in amino acids: CSARDPEGPPLDEQFF. The DNA for the CDR3 is TGCAGTGCTAGAGACCCAGAGGGGCCGCCTCTGGATGAGCAGTTCTTC.

This chain links TRBV11-2 with TRBJ2-5, with no clear D. The J call may be mistaken, given a closer DNA end match to TRBJ2-7. The CDR3 is made up of 12 amino acids. Germline V gives CDR1 SGHAT, CDR2 FQNNGV. The chain's CDR3 is CASSPTFHEQYF. CDR3 nucleotides: TGTGCCAGCAGCCCGACATTCCACGAGCAGTACTTC.

This clonotype has just a few counts. The V call is TRBV27, the J call TRBJ2-3; 7 positions match TRBD2. V gave up 3 bases and J gave up 0 bases; unmatched junction bases: 3. The CDR3 spans 15 residues. The germline CDR1 and CDR2 sequences are MNHEY and SMNVEV (reference sequence). The CDR3 DNA sequence: TGTGCCAGCAGTTTTATGGGGGGGAGCACAGATACGCAGTATTTT. Amino acids: CASSFMGGSTDTQYF.

This chain uses TRBV2 with TRBJ2-1; D not resolved. CDR1 is SNHLY, CDR2 FYNNEI, per germline. V lost 2 bases and J lost 8, with 13 bases in between. The CDR3 has 14 residues. The CDR3 sequence: CASSERGSWDEQFF. In nucleotides, the CDR3 is TGTGCCAGCAGTGAACGTGGGTCCTGGGATGAGCAGTTCTTC.

The chain carries TRBV6-1 and TRBJ1-2; D gene uncertain. This CDR3 comprises 12 residues. CDR1 is MNHNS and CDR2 is SASEGT in the germline V gene. V gave up 9 bases and J gave up 0 bases, with 8 bases separating them. The DNA for the CDR3 is TGTGCCAGAAGGGAAGCTAACTATGGCTACACCTTC. It translates to CARREANYGYTF.

This chain connects TRBV10-2 to TRBJ2-7, with 7 nucleotides matching TRBD1. Germline-derived CDR1 and CDR2 are WSHSY and SAAADI. V dropped 4 bases and J dropped 5; count of bases not matched to a gene: 8. The length of the CDR3 is 14 residues. The CDR3 DNA follows: TGCGCCAGCAGTGCAAGGGGGCCGGGGAACGAGCAGTACTTC. It is translated as CASSARGPGNEQYF.

This clonotype has only one observation. The genes are TRBV27 and TRBJ1-1; D unresolved. Germline-derived CDR1 and CDR2 are MNHEY and SMNVEV (reference sequence). This CDR3 is built from 16 residues. With 4 bases removed from V and 1 base from J, the gap between germline ends came to 16 bases. The CDR3 sequence: CASSSPPGRGNTEAFF. The CDR3 DNA reads TGTGCCAGCAGTTCCCCCCCCGGCCGCGGGAACACTGAAGCTTTCTTT.

J is TRBJ1-1 and V is TRBV20-1; D is perhaps TRBD1 (6 bases). This CDR3 is built from 13 residues. The germline V gene encodes CDR1 DFQATT and CDR2 SNEGSKA (reference sequence). V dropped 4 bases and J dropped 1 base, with 10 bases sitting between them. This CDR3 reads CSATDRRNTEAFF. The CDR3 coding sequence is TGCAGTGCTACCGACAGGCGGAACACTGAAGCTTTCTTT.

This sequence joins TRBV28 and TRBJ2-1; D may be TRBD1 or TRBD2 (6 bases each). Looked up from germline, CDR1 is MDHEN and CDR2 is SYDVKM. With 6 bases removed from V and 10 bases from J, the gap between germline ends came to 19 bases. The CDR3 is made up of 14 amino acids. CDR3 in amino acids: CASSLSMGGLEQFF. As DNA, the CDR3 is TGTGCCAGCAGCCTGTCCATGGGGGGCCTCGAGCAGTTCTTC.

This chain connects TRBV28 to TRBJ1-1; D is perhaps TRBD1 (6 bases). V lost 5 bases to trimming and J lost 1 base, with 17 bases between them. CDR1 is MDHEN, CDR2 SYDVKM, per germline. The CDR3 spans 16 residues. The CDR3 is CASSPNRESANTEAFF. CDR3 bases: TGTGCCAGCAGTCCCAACAGGGAGAGTGCGAACACTGAAGCTTTCTTT.

The chain has TRBV7-2 and TRBJ2-5, with 12 positions matching TRBD2. Germline V lookup: CDR1 SGHTA, CDR2 FQGNSA. V lost 5 bases and J lost 11; bases outside the gene matches: 9. This CDR3 region has 14 residues. The CDR3 DNA follows: TGTGCCAGCAGCGCTAGCGGGGGGGCAAGTGAGCAGTACTTC. It is translated as CASSASGGASEQYF.

The gene calls are TRBV13 and TRBJ1-2; perhaps TRBD1 as D (6 bases). The CDR3 runs to 16 residues. Germline values: CDR1 PRHDT, CDR2 FYEKMQ (reference sequence). The V end was cut by 8 bases, the J end by 0 bases, with 19 bases between. CDR3 sequence (DNA): TGTGCCAGCCCCCGGCCGGGGACACCATCTAACTATGGCTACACCTTC. This gives the protein CASPRPGTPSNYGYTF.

This CDR3 reads CATSDSWDYGLRRSSTDTQYF. DNA of the CDR3: TGTGCCACCAGTGATTCCTGGGACTACGGCCTTCGGAGATCTAGCACAGATACGCAGTATTTT. V usage is TRBV24-1 and J usage is TRBJ2-3; 7 positions match TRBD2. Germline V CDR1 and CDR2: KGHDR, SFDVKD. The CDR3 runs 21 residues. Unmatched junction bases numbered 19, after V lost 2 bases and J lost 0 bases.

The chain uses TRBV13 and TRBJ2-3, with 10 bases aligning to TRBD1. This CDR3 has 17 amino acids. Germline CDR1 PRHDT, CDR2 FYEKMQ (reference sequence). Losses at the gene ends were 3 bases for V and 6 bases for J; bases not matched to a gene: 12. CDR3 sequence: CASSFSRGQGFLDTQYF. The CDR3 DNA reads TGTGCCAGCAGCTTCAGTAGGGGACAGGGGTTTTTGGATACGCAGTATTTT.

The rearrangement joins TRBV4-3 to TRBJ1-4, with TRBD1 matching 9 bases. CDR1 and CDR2 (germline): LGHNA, YSLEER. V lost 4 bases to trimming and J lost 8 bases; unmatched junction nucleotides: 8. The length of the CDR3 is 15 residues. The CDR3 coding sequence is TGCGCCAGCAGCCGCTCGGGACAGGGAGGAGAAAAACTGTTTTTT. Its translation: CASSRSGQGGEKLFF.

The table lists this clonotype with a count of one. The CDR3 DNA reads TGTGCCACCAGTGATAGGGGCCGAATTCTAAAAGAGACCCAGTACTTC. Translated, it gives CATSDRGRILKETQYF. The chain has TRBV24-1 and TRBJ2-5; maybe TRBD1 (5 bases). The CDR3 is made up of 16 amino acids. Deletions cut 3 bases from V and 3 bases from J, with 16 bases between. Germline loops: CDR1 KGHDR, CDR2 SFDVKD.

Comments on this clonotype: Because it lacks the conserved phenylalanine or tryptophan at the end, this CDR3 is likely a read error. J is TRBJ2-7 and V is TRBV5-1; unclear D gene. With the DNA end fitting TRBJ2-5 better, the J assignment may be wrong. The germline CDR1 and CDR2 sequences are SGHRS and YFSETQ. This CDR3 is 14 amino acids long. The CDR3 loop is CASRNRDFQETQYI. The CDR3 DNA reads as TGCGCCAGCAGAAATCGAGACTTCCAAGAGACCCAGTACATC.

This sequence joins TRBV4-3 and TRBJ2-3; 7 bases agree with TRBD1. Unmatched junction bases numbered 5, after V lost 0 bases and J lost 5 bases. CDR1 and CDR2 (germline): LGHNA, YSLEER. There are 15 residues in the CDR3. CDR3 protein: CASSQERQGVDTQYF. The CDR3, as DNA: TGCGCCAGCAGCCAAGAACGACAGGGAGTAGATACGCAGTATTTT.

V gene TRBV28 combines with J gene TRBJ1-1; TRBD1 matches at 8 bases. The CDR3 is 15 residues long. From germline, CDR1 is MDHEN and CDR2 SYDVKM. V shed 4 bases, J shed 0 bases, and the junction held 4 bases outside the gene matches. CDR3 sequence: CASSWTGFMNTEAFF. CDR3 bases: TGTGCCAGCAGTTGGACAGGGTTCATGAACACTGAAGCTTTCTTT. The full variable domain, its missing parts supplied by reference TRBV28 and TRBJ1-1, is DVKVTQSSRYLVKRTGEKVFLECVQDMDHENMFWYRQDPGLGLRLIYFSYDVKMKEKGDIPEGYSVSREKKERFSLILESASTNQTSMYLCASSWTGFMNTEAFFGQGTRLTVV.

V usage is TRBV6-5 and J usage is TRBJ1-4; tentative D call: TRBD1 (5 bases). The ends were cut back, 0 bases at V and 6 bases at J, with 14 bases in the middle. Germline V gene sequence: CDR1 MNHEY, CDR2 SVGAGI. The CDR3 has 16 residues. The CDR3 loop is CASSYSSTAGYEKLFF. The CDR3 DNA follows: TGTGCCAGCAGTTACTCGAGTACGGCAGGGTATGAAAAACTGTTTTTT.

The chain carries TRBV28 and TRBJ2-4, with D unclear. Germline values: CDR1 MDHEN, CDR2 SYDVKM. The CDR3 spans 18 residues. Trimming stripped 3 bases from V and 1 base from J, with 19 bases between. The CDR3 loop reads CASSFSVLSVDAKNIQYF. DNA of the CDR3: TGTGCCAGCAGTTTTTCGGTTTTAAGCGTTGATGCCAAAAACATTCAGTACTTC.

The rearrangement links TRBV20-1 to TRBJ2-5, with 8 bases lining up with TRBD1. With the DNA end fitting TRBJ2-7 better, the J assignment may be wrong. CDR1 and CDR2 (germline): DFQATT, SNEGSKA (reference sequence). The CDR3 has 14 residues. This CDR3 reads CSARTGFEIDEQYF. CDR3 nucleotide sequence: TGCAGTGCCAGGACAGGGTTTGAAATCGACGAGCAGTACTTC.